This entry describes one TCR beta chain. Seattle patient enrollment occurred during active infection, with longitudinal follow-up thereafter. CDR1 is LNHNV and CDR2 is YYDKDF in the germline V gene (reference sequence). This CDR3 is 18 amino acids long. The V and J ends lost 0 bases and 0 bases, in that order; junction bases with no gene match: 5. The data are from a study of blood T cell repertoires in COVID-19. On the study more broadly: Whether acute or convalescent, the COVID-19 samples came from the United States, Italy and Spain. From T cells, B-cell-depleted T cells, or PBMCs came the material, which was cDNA or gDNA.

The data were produced by immunoSEQ multiplex PCR, yet TCRdb's version contains in-frame clones alone and is incomplete. The sample records a few hundred thousand clones, more than 80% being singletons. The rearrangement joins TRBV15 to TRBJ1-5, with 10 bases aligning to TRBD1. The source is a woman in her thirties with COVID-19, enrolled during active disease. Sequencing was carried out using peripheral blood. This CDR3 is CATSRDIGTGDSNQPQHF. The CDR3 nucleotides are TGTGCCACCAGCAGAGATATAGGGACAGGGGATAGCAATCAGCCCCAGCATTTT.